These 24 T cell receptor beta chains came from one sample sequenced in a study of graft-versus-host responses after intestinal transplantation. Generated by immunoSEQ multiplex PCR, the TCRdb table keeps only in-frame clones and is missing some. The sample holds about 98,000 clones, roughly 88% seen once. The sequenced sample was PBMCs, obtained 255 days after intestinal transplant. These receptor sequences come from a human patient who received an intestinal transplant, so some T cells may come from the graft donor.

The CDR3 DNA follows: TGTGCCAGCAGTGAAACAAGACTCTATAATTCACCCCTCCACTTT. Its protein is CASSETRLYNSPLHF. The chain combines TRBV25-1 with TRBJ1-6; D is unresolved. V gave up 2 bases and J gave up 3 bases, with 8 bases separating them. The CDR3 sequence is 15 residues long. Per germline, CDR1 MGHDK and CDR2 SYGVNS.

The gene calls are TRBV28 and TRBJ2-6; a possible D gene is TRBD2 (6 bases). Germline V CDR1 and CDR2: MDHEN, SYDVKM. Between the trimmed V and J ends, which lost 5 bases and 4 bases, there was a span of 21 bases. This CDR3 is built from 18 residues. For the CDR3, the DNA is TGTGCCAGCAGTGAGTGGAGGGGAGCCTCGGCCGGGGCCAACGTCCTGACTTTC. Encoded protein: CASSEWRGASAGANVLTF.

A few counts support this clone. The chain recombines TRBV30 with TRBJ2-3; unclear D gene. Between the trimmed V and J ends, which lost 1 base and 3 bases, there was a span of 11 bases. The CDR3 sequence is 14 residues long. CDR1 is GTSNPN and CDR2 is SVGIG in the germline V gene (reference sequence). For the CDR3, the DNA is TGTGCCTGGAGTGCGGGCGGTGGGACAGATACGCAGTATTTT. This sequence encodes CAWSAGGGTDTQYF.

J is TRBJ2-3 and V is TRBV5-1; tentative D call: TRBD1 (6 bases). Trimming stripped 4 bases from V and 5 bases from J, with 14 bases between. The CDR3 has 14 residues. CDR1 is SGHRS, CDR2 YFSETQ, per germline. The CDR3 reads CASSQNRDLDTQYF. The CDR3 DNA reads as TGCGCCAGCAGCCAAAACAGGGATTTAGATACGCAGTATTTT.

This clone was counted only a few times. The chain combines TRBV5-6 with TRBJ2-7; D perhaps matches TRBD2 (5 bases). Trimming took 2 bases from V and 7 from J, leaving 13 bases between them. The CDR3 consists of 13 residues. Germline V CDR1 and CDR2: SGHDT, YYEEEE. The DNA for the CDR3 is TGTGCCAGCAGCTTCACTGCGGGCCAAGAGCAGTACTTC. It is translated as CASSFTAGQEQYF.

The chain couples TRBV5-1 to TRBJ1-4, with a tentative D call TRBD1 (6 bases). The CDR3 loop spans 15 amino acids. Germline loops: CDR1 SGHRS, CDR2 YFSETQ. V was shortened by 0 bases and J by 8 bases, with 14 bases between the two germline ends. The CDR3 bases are TGCGCCAGCAGCTTGGCCGCAGGGGCAGGAGAAAAACTGTTTTTT. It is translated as CASSLAAGAGEKLFF.

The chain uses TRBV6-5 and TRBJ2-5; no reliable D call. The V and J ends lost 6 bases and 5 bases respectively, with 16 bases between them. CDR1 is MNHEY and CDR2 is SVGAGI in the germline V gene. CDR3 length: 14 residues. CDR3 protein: CASSPGLGIETQYF. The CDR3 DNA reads TGTGCCAGCAGCCCCGGGTTAGGGATTGAGACCCAGTACTTC.

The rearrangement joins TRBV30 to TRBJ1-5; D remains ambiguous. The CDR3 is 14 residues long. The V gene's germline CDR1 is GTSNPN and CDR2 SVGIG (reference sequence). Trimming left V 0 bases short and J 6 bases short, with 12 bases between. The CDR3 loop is CAWSVGLWGQPQHF. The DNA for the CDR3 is TGTGCCTGGAGTGTGGGATTATGGGGTCAGCCCCAGCATTTT.

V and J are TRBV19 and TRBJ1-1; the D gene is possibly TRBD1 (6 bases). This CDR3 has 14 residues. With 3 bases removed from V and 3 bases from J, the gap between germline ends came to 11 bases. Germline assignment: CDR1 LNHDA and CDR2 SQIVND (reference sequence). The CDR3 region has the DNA TGTGCCAGTAGTATCTCCTCAGGGGACACTGAAGCTTTCTTT. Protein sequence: CASSISSGDTEAFF.

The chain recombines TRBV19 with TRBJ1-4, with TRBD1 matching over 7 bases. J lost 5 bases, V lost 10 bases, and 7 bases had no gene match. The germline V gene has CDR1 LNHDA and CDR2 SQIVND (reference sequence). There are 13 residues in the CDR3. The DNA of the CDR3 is TGTGCCACCCGGGACAGCAGAAATGAAAAACTGTTTTTT. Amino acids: CATRDSRNEKLFF.

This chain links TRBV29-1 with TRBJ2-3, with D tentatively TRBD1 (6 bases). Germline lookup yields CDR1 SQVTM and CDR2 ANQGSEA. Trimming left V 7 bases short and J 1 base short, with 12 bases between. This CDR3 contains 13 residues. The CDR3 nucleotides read TGCAGCGCTACAGGGATCCGCACAGATACGCAGTATTTT. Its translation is CSATGIRTDTQYF.

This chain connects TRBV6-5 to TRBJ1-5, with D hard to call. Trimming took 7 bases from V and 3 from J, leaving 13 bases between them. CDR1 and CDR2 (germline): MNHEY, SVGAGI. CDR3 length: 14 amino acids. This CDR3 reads CASNIQPNNQPQHF. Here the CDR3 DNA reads TGTGCCAGCAATATCCAGCCAAACAATCAGCCCCAGCATTTT.

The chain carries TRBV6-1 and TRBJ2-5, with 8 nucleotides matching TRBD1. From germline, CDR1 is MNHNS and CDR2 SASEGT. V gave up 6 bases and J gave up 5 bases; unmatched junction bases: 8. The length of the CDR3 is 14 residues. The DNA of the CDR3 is TGTGCCAGCAGCCTACAGGGGGGACGGGAGACCCAGTACTTC. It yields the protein CASSLQGGRETQYF.

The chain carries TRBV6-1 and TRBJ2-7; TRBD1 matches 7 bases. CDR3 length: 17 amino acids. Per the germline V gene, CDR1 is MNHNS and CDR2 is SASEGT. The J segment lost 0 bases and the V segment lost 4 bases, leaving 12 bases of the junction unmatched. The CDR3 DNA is TGTGCCAGCAGTGGACCGCGGACAGGTATGACCTCCTACGAGCAGTACTTC. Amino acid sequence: CASSGPRTGMTSYEQYF.

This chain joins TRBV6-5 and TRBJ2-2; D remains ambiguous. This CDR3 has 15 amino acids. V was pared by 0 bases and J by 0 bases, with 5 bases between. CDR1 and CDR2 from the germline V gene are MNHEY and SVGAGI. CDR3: CASSYSPANTGELFF. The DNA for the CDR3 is TGTGCCAGCAGTTACTCGCCAGCGAACACCGGGGAGCTGTTTTTT.

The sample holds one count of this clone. This CDR3 reads CASSLKMSRGNYEQYF. The DNA of the CDR3 is TGTGCCAGCAGTTTGAAAATGAGCCGGGGGAACTACGAGCAGTACTTC. J is TRBJ2-7 and V is TRBV28, with a possible D match to TRBD2 (6 bases). The germline gives CDR1 MDHEN, CDR2 SYDVKM. The CDR3 extends over 16 amino acids. V lost 3 bases, J lost 3 bases, and 18 bases lay in between.

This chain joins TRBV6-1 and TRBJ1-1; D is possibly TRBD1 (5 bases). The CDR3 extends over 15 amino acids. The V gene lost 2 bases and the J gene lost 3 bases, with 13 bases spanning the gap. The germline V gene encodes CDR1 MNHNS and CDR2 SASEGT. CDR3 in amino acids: CASSESIRVYTEAFF. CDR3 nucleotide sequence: TGTGCCAGCAGTGAAAGTATCAGGGTTTACACTGAAGCTTTCTTT.

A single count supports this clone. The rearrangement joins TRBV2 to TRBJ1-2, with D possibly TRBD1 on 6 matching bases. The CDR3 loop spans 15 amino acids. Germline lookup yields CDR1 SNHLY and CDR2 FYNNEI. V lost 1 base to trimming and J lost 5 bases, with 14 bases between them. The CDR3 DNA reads TGTGCCAGCAGTGAAGGGGAGGGGGATCGGTATGGCTACACCTTC. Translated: CASSEGEGDRYGYTF.

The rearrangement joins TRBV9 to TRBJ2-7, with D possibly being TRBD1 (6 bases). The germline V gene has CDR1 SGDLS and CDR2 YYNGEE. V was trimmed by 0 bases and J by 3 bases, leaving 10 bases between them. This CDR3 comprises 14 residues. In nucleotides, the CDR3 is TGTGCCAGCAGCGTAGGGACAGACGTCTACGAGCAGTACTTC. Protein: CASSVGTDVYEQYF.

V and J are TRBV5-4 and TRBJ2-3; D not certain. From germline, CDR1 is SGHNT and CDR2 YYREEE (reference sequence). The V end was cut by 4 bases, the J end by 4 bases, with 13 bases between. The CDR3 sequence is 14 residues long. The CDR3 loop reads CASSPEVHPDTQYF. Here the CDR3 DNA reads TGTGCCAGCAGCCCTGAGGTCCACCCAGATACGCAGTATTTT. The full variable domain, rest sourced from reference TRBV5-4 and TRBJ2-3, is ETGVTQSPTHLIKTRGQQVTLRCSSQSGHNTVSWYQQALGQGPQFIFQYYREEENGRGNFPPRFSGLQFPNYSSELNVNALELDDSALYLCASSPEVHPDTQYFGPGTRLTVL.

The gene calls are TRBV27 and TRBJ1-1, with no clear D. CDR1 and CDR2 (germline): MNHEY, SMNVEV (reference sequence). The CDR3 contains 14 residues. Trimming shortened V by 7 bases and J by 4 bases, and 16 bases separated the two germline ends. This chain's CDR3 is CASKHDNGGTEAFF. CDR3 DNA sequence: TGTGCCAGCAAACACGACAACGGCGGCACTGAAGCTTTCTTT.

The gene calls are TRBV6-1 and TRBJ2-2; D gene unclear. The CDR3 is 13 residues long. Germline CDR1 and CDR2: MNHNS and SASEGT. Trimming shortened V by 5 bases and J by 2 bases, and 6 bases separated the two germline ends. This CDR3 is CASSFDNTGELFF. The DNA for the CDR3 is TGTGCCAGCAGTTTCGACAACACCGGGGAGCTGTTTTTT.

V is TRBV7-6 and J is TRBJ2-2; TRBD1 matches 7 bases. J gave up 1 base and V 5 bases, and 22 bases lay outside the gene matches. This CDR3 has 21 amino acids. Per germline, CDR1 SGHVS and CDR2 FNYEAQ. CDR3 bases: TGTGCCAGCAGCCCTGGGACCTGGGACAGCCCAAGACGTAAGAACACCGGGGAGCTGTTTTTT. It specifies CASSPGTWDSPRRKNTGELFF.

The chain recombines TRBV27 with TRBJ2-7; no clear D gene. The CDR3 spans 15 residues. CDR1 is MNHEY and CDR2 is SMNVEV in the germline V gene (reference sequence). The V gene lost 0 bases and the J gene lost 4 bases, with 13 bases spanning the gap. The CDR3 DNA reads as TGTGCCAGCAGTTTATCGAGGACCGACGGATACGAGCAGTACTTC. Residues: CASSLSRTDGYEQYF.